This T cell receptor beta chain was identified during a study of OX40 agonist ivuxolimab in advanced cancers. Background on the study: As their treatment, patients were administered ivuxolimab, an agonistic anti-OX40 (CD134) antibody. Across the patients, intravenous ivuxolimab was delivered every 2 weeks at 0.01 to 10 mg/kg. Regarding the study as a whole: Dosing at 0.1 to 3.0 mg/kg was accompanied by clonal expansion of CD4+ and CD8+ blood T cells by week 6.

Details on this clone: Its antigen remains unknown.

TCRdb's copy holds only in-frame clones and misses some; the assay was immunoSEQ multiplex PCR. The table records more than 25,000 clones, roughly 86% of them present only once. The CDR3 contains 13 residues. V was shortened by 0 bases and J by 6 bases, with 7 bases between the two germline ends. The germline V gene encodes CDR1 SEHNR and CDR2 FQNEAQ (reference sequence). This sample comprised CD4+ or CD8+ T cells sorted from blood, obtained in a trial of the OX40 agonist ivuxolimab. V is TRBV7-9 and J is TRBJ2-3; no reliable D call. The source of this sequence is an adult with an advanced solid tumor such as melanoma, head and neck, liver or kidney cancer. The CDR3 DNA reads TGTGCCAGCAGCTTAGCGTACACTGATACGCAGTATTTT. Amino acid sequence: CASSLAYTDTQYF. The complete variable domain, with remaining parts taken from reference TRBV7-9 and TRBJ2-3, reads DTGVSQNPRHKITKRGQNVTFRCDPISEHNRLYWYRQTLGQGPEFLTYFQNEAQLEKSRLLSDRFSAERPKGSFSTLEIQRTEQGDSAMYLCASSLAYTDTQYFGPGTRLTVL.